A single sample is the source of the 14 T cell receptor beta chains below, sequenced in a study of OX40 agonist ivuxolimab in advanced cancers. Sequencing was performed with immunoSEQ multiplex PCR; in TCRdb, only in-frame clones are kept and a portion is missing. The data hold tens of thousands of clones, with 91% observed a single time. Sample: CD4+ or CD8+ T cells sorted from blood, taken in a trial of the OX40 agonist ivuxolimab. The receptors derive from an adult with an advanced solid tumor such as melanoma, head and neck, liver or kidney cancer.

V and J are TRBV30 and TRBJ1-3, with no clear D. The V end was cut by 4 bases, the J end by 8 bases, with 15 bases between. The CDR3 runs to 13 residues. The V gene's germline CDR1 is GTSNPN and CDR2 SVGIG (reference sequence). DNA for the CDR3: TGTGCCTGGACTAGGAAGGGTTTGGACACCATATATTTT. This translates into CAWTRKGLDTIYF.

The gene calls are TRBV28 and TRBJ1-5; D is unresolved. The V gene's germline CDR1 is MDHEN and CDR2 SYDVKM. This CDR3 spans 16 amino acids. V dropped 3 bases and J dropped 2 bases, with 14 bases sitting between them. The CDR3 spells CASSLPTELGNQPQHF. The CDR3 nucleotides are TGTGCCAGCAGTTTGCCTACAGAGTTGGGCAATCAGCCCCAGCATTTT.

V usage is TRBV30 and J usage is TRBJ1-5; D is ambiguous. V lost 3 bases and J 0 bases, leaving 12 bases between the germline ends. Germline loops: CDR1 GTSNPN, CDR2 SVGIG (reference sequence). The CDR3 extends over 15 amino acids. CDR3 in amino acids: CAWSRGVYSNQPQHF. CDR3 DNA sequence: TGTGCCTGGAGCCGCGGAGTCTATAGCAATCAGCCCCAGCATTTT.

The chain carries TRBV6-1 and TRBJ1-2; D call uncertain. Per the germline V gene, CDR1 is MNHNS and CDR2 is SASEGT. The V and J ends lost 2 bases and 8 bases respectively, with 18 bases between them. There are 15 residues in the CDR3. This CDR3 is CASSESLGKSRGYTF. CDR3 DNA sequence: TGTGCCAGCAGTGAAAGCTTAGGCAAAAGTCGGGGCTACACCTTC.

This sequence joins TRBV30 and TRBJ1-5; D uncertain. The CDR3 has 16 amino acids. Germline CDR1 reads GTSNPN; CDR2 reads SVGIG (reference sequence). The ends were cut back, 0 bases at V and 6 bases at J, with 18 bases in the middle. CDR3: CAWSVSSGRAGQPQHF. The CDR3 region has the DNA TGTGCCTGGAGTGTAAGTAGCGGGAGGGCTGGTCAGCCCCAGCATTTT.

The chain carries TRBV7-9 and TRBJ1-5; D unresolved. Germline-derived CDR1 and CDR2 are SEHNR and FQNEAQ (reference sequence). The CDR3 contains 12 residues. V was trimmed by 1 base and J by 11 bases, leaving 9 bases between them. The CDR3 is CASSLEGPAQHF. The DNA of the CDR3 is TGTGCCAGCAGCTTAGAAGGGCCCGCCCAGCATTTT.

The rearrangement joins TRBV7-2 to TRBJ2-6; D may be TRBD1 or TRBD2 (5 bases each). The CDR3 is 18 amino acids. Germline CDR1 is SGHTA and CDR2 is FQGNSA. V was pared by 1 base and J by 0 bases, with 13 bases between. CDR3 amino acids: CASSLGAGTLSGANVLTF. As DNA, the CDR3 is TGTGCCAGCAGCTTAGGGGCAGGGACCCTCTCTGGGGCCAACGTCCTGACTTTC.

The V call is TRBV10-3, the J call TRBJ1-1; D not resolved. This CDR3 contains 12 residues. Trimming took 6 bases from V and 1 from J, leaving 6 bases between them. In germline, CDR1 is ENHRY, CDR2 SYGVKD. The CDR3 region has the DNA TGTGCCATCAGGGGCTCGAACACTGAAGCTTTCTTT. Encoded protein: CAIRGSNTEAFF.

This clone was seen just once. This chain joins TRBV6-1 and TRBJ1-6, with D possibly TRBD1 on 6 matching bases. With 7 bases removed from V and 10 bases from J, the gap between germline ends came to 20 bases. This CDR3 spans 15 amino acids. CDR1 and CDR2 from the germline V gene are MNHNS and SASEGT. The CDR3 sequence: CASTPGGGSWSPLHF. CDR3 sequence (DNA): TGTGCCAGCACCCCCGGGGGGGGCTCTTGGTCACCCCTCCACTTT.

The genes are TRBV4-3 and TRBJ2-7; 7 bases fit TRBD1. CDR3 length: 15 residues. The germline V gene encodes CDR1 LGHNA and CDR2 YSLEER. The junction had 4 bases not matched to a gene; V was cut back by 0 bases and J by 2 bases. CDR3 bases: TGCGCCAGCAGCCAAGAAGCACAGGGGCCCTACGAGCAGTACTTC. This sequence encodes CASSQEAQGPYEQYF.

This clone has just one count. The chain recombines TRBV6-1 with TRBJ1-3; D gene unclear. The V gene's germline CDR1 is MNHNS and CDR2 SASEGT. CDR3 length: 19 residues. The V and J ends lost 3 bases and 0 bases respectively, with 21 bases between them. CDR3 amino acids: CASSDLRPSRASSGNTIYF. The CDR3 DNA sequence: TGTGCCAGCAGTGACTTAAGACCCTCTCGAGCATCCTCTGGAAACACCATATATTTT.

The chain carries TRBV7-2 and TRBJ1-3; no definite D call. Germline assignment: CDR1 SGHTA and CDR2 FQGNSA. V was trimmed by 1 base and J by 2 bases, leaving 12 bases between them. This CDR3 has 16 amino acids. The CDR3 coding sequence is TGTGCCAGCAGCTTAGGGTCTCCCTCGGCTGGAAACACCATATATTTT. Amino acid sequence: CASSLGSPSAGNTIYF.

CDR3 sequence reads: CASSVGRTGRSTDTQYF. DNA for the CDR3: TGTGCCAGCAGTGTGGGGAGGACAGGACGCAGCACAGATACGCAGTATTTT. The chain recombines TRBV6-1 with TRBJ2-3; TRBD1 might be the D (7 bases). The CDR3 has 17 residues. Deletions cut 4 bases from V and 0 bases from J, with 17 bases between. The V gene's germline CDR1 is MNHNS and CDR2 SASEGT.

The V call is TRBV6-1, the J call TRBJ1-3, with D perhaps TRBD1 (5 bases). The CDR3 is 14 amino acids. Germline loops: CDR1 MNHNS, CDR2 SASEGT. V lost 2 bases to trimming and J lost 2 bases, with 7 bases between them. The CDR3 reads CASSEHRTGNTIYF. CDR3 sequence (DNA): TGTGCCAGCAGTGAACACAGGACTGGAAACACCATATATTTT.